Listed below are T cell receptor beta chains from one sample, sequenced in a study of identical twins. Each CDR3 protein gets one entry after TCRdb re-called the 5' RACE reads with MiXCR. The sample holds roughly 260,000 distinct CDR3 sequences, roughly 7.5% seen once. This same sample was also taken into another study, of yellow fever vaccine responses in identical twins.

The specimen was CD8+ T cells sorted from blood. These receptors came from a woman aged 18-35 years in good health. The CDR3 runs from the conserved cysteine through the conserved F or W. A D gene is named only where the DNA matches it firmly. Some rows mark clone size as missing; the rest say once, few, many or name a class of expanded clone.

V: TRBV27; D: NA; J: TRBJ2-2; size: NA; CDR3: CASTLTGATGELFF; DNA: TGTGCCAGCACCCTTACGGGAGCCACCGGGGAGCTGTTTTTT
V: TRBV7-8; D: TRBD2; J: TRBJ2-1; size: NA; CDR3: CASSQTSGGGVNEQFF; DNA: TGTGCCAGCAGCCAAACTAGCGGGGGAGGGGTTAATGAGCAGTTCTTC
V: TRBV6-1; D: NA; J: TRBJ2-2; size: few; CDR3: CATTQRGGLSTGELFF; DNA: TGTGCCACCACGCAACGAGGCGGGCTGAGCACCGGGGAGCTGTTTTTT
V: TRBV27; D: TRBD1; J: TRBJ1-2; size: NA; CDR3: CASSAWDRDSYGYTF; DNA: TGTGCCAGCAGTGCGTGGGACAGGGACTCCTATGGCTACACCTTC
V: TRBV5-5; D: NA; J: TRBJ1-1; size: many; CDR3: CASSGRMNTEAFF; DNA: TGTGCCAGCAGCGGACGGATGAACACTGAAGCTTTCTTT
V: TRBV20-1; D: TRBD2; J: TRBJ2-3; size: medium-sized; CDR3: CSASGTSAYTQYF; DNA: TGCAGTGCTTCTGGGACTAGCGCCTATACGCAGTATTTT
V: TRBV7-2; D: NA; J: TRBJ2-7; size: NA; CDR3: CASSHRSDRIYEQYF; DNA: TGTGCCAGCAGCCACAGGTCGGACAGAATCTACGAGCAGTACTTC
V: TRBV28; D: TRBD2; J: TRBJ2-3; size: few; CDR3: CASSLYPSGGATDTQYF; DNA: TGTGCCAGCAGTTTATACCCTAGCGGGGGGGCCACAGATACGCAGTATTTT
V: TRBV7-9; D: TRBD1; J: TRBJ2-7; size: NA; CDR3: CASSGPGQNHEQYF; DNA: TGTGCCAGCAGCGGCCCGGGACAGAACCACGAGCAGTACTTC
V: TRBV3-1; D: NA; J: TRBJ1-2; size: NA; CDR3: CASSQDRRDYGYTF; DNA: TGTGCCAGCAGCCAAGATCGGAGGGACTATGGCTACACCTTC
V: TRBV15; D: NA; J: TRBJ1-4; size: many; CDR3: CATSAGMMGHEKLFF; DNA: TGTGCCACCTCCGCCGGGATGATGGGACATGAAAAACTGTTTTTT
V: TRBV29-1; D: TRBD1; J: TRBJ2-1; size: NA; CDR3: CSVEDPGQEVLSYNEQFF; DNA: TGCAGCGTTGAAGACCCGGGACAGGAGGTTCTCTCCTACAATGAGCAGTTCTTC
V: TRBV5-1; D: NA; J: TRBJ2-7; size: few; CDR3: CASSLWGGEGQYF; DNA: TGCGCCAGCAGCTTGTGGGGCGGAGAGGGGCAGTACTTC
V: TRBV25-1; D: NA; J: TRBJ2-2; size: few; CDR3: CATRDGAGDTGELFF; DNA: TGTGCCACCCGGGATGGGGCAGGAGACACCGGGGAGCTGTTTTTT
V: TRBV6-5; D: TRBD1; J: TRBJ1-2; size: many; CDR3: CASSYGHGQGNYGYTF; DNA: TGTGCCAGCAGTTATGGGCACGGACAGGGCAACTATGGCTACACCTTC
V: TRBV11-2; D: TRBD2; J: TRBJ2-7; size: NA; CDR3: CASSLQRGSRSSYEQYF; DNA: TGTGCCAGCAGCCTACAACGCGGGAGTCGGAGCTCCTACGAGCAGTACTTC
V: TRBV29-1; D: TRBD2; J: TRBJ2-3; size: many; CDR3: CSTLAGGPADTQYF; DNA: TGCAGCACCCTAGCGGGAGGGCCGGCAGATACGCAGTATTTT
V: TRBV3-1; D: NA; J: TRBJ2-5; size: few; CDR3: CASSLKGGGDTKETQYF; DNA: TGTGCCAGCAGCCTTAAAGGGGGAGGGGACACGAAAGAGACCCAGTACTTC
V: TRBV11-2; D: TRBD2; J: TRBJ2-1; size: NA; CDR3: CASSLIGTSGGVYNEQFF; DNA: TGTGCCAGCAGCTTAATCGGGACTAGCGGGGGGGTTTACAATGAGCAGTTCTTC
V: TRBV7-9; D: TRBD1; J: TRBJ2-2; size: NA; CDR3: CASSPPGQGNTGELFF; DNA: TGTGCCAGCAGCCCTCCCGGACAGGGTAACACCGGGGAGCTGTTTTTT
V: TRBV9; D: NA; J: TRBJ1-2; size: NA; CDR3: CASSTRDNYGYTF; DNA: TGTGCCAGCAGCACCCGGGACAACTATGGCTACACCTTC
V: TRBV5-1; D: TRBD1; J: TRBJ2-1; size: many; CDR3: CASSSRTGEDEQFF; DNA: TGCGCCAGCAGCTCTCGGACAGGGGAGGATGAGCAGTTCTTC
V: TRBV20-1; D: TRBD2; J: TRBJ2-1; size: NA; CDR3: CSARVRGVAGFSYNEQFF; DNA: TGCAGTGCTAGAGTACGAGGAGTAGCGGGGTTTTCCTACAATGAGCAGTTCTTC
V: TRBV27; D: TRBD2; J: TRBJ2-3; size: NA; CDR3: CASSIAGADTQYF; DNA: TGTGCCAGCAGTATAGCGGGGGCAGATACGCAGTATTTT
V: TRBV12-5; D: NA; J: TRBJ1-1; size: few; CDR3: CASGLDTANTEAFF; DNA: TGTGCTAGTGGTTTGGACACCGCGAACACTGAAGCTTTCTTT
V: TRBV7-6; D: NA; J: TRBJ2-1; size: NA; CDR3: CASSLVGPFDEQFF; DNA: TGTGCCAGCAGCTTAGTAGGCCCATTCGATGAGCAGTTCTTC
V: TRBV29-1; D: TRBD1; J: TRBJ2-1; size: NA; CDR3: CSVDATGAYNEQFF; DNA: TGCAGCGTTGATGCGACAGGGGCGTACAATGAGCAGTTCTTC
V: TRBV4-1; D: NA; J: TRBJ1-3; size: NA; CDR3: CASSQAGAYGNTIYF; DNA: TGCGCCAGCAGCCAAGCAGGGGCTTACGGAAACACCATATATTTT
V: TRBV7-9; D: NA; J: TRBJ1-5; size: few; CDR3: CASSSPYSNQPQHF; DNA: TGTGCCAGCAGCTCGCCTTATAGCAATCAGCCCCAGCATTTT
V: TRBV25-1; D: NA; J: TRBJ2-2; size: NA; CDR3: CASSDAGGNTGELFF; DNA: TGTGCCAGCAGTGATGCAGGCGGAAACACCGGGGAGCTGTTTTTT
V: TRBV2; D: TRBD2; J: TRBJ2-5; size: NA; CDR3: CASRSGLAGETQYF; DNA: TGTGCCAGCAGGTCGGGACTAGCGGGAGAGACCCAGTACTTC
V: TRBV5-1; D: NA; J: TRBJ2-3; size: few; CDR3: CASSPEGVVVTDTQYF; DNA: TGCGCCAGCAGCCCGGAAGGGGTGGTAGTCACAGATACGCAGTATTTT
V: TRBV12-3/TRBV12-4; D: NA; J: TRBJ2-1; size: many; CDR3: CASSFIGAYNEQFF; DNA: TGTGCCAGCAGTTTTATCGGGGCCTACAATGAGCAGTTCTTC
V: TRBV15; D: NA; J: TRBJ2-3; size: NA; CDR3: CATSRDNPRGRADTQYF; DNA: TGTGCCACCAGCAGAGATAACCCCAGGGGAAGGGCAGATACGCAGTATTTT
V: TRBV12-3/TRBV12-4; D: NA; J: TRBJ2-7; size: NA; CDR3: CASSLWAPLEQYF; DNA: TGTGCCAGCAGTTTATGGGCGCCTCTCGAGCAGTACTTC
V: TRBV28; D: NA; J: TRBJ2-3; size: NA; CDR3: CASSSGAGFTDTQYF; DNA: TGTGCCAGCAGTTCGGGGGCAGGGTTCACAGATACGCAGTATTTT
V: TRBV7-3; D: NA; J: TRBJ2-3; size: NA; CDR3: CASSPLHTDTQYF; DNA: TGTGCCAGCAGCCCCCTCCACACAGATACGCAGTATTTT
V: TRBV5-6; D: NA; J: TRBJ2-1; size: many; CDR3: CASRAQRSYNEQFF; DNA: TGTGCCAGCAGGGCGCAGAGATCCTACAATGAGCAGTTCTTC
V: TRBV9; D: NA; J: TRBJ2-1; size: few; CDR3: CASSVGVRDALDEQFF; DNA: TGTGCCAGCAGCGTAGGCGTCAGGGACGCTTTGGATGAGCAGTTCTTC
V: TRBV20-1; D: NA; J: TRBJ2-7; size: many; CDR3: CSAREGGGLYEQYF; DNA: TGCAGTGCTAGAGAGGGAGGAGGGTTATACGAGCAGTACTTC
V: TRBV29-1; D: TRBD2; J: TRBJ2-2; size: NA; CDR3: CSVRTSGAGELFF; DNA: TGCAGCGTGAGGACTAGCGGCGCCGGGGAGCTGTTTTTT
V: TRBV7-9; D: NA; J: TRBJ2-1; size: few; CDR3: CASSSPGGSNEQFF; DNA: TGTGCCAGCAGCTCCCCCGGCGGCTCCAATGAGCAGTTCTTC
V: TRBV7-9; D: NA; J: TRBJ2-3; size: NA; CDR3: CASSSDSNTDTQYF; DNA: TGTGCCAGCAGCTCGGACAGTAACACAGATACGCAGTATTTT
V: TRBV3-1; D: TRBD2; J: TRBJ2-7; size: NA; CDR3: CASSQEIWASGYEQYF; DNA: TGTGCCAGCAGCCAAGAAATCTGGGCTAGCGGCTACGAGCAGTACTTC
V: TRBV7-9; D: TRBD1; J: TRBJ2-3; size: NA; CDR3: CASSDRATSTDTQYF; DNA: TGTGCCAGCAGCGACAGGGCTACTAGCACAGATACGCAGTATTTT
V: TRBV7-9; D: NA; J: TRBJ2-1; size: many; CDR3: CASSESVEQFF; DNA: TGTGCCAGCAGCGAGTCTGTTGAGCAGTTCTTC
V: TRBV10-2; D: NA; J: TRBJ2-1; size: many; CDR3: CASSESLRSDEQFF; DNA: TGCGCCAGCAGTGAGTCACTAAGGAGCGATGAGCAGTTCTTC
V: TRBV5-4; D: NA; J: TRBJ2-2; size: NA; CDR3: CASNPHGSPGELFF; DNA: TGTGCCAGCAACCCACATGGGTCCCCCGGGGAGCTGTTTTTT
V: TRBV11-2; D: TRBD1; J: TRBJ2-2; size: many; CDR3: CASSRGQGARVYPGELFF; DNA: TGTGCCAGCAGCCGCGGACAGGGGGCGCGGGTGTATCCCGGGGAGCTGTTTTTT
V: TRBV28; D: TRBD1; J: TRBJ1-1; size: many; CDR3: CASSLLLDREDTEAFF; DNA: TGTGCCAGCAGTTTACTCCTGGACAGGGAGGACACTGAAGCTTTCTTT
V: TRBV27; D: TRBD1; J: TRBJ1-5; size: many; CDR3: CASSDGQGGRQPQHF; DNA: TGTGCCAGCAGTGACGGACAGGGGGGTCGACAGCCCCAGCATTTT
V: TRBV29-1; D: NA; J: TRBJ1-1; size: many; CDR3: CSSVDRANTEAFF; DNA: TGCAGCTCTGTGGACAGAGCGAACACTGAAGCTTTCTTT
V: TRBV7-6; D: TRBD2; J: TRBJ2-7; size: NA; CDR3: CASSVGTSGSPTYEQYF; DNA: TGTGCCAGCAGCGTCGGGACTAGCGGGAGTCCCACCTACGAGCAGTACTTC